This paragraph covers one T cell receptor (beta chain) sequence. What it binds is unknown. Naive-designated CD8 cells lacked CD45RO, were positively enriched for CCR7, and omitted terminally differentiated effector memory CD45RA+ cells. The donor cohort consisted entirely of Caucasian adults residing in Nashville, Tennessee. Splitting of each subset's genomic DNA was done evenly across several immunoSEQ plates. About 30,000 T cell genomes, or roughly 180 ng DNA, went into the sorted-subset replicate PCRs. Assay: immunoSEQ multiplex PCR; the TCRdb copy retains only in-frame clones and omits some. The sample carries millions of clones, approximately 94% recorded once. This record belongs to a study of shared clonotypes between healthy human individuals. General study results and limits: Memory subsets generally showed smaller estimated richness than naive subsets did.

The CDR3 spans 15 residues. Trimming took off 2 bases at V and 4 bases at J, with 14 bases between the two ends. CDR1 SGHDT and CDR2 YYEEEE come from the germline V gene. This receptor was obtained from a man aged 18 to 29 in good health. Source material: naive CD8+ T cells sorted from blood. The chain joins TRBV5-6 to TRBJ2-3; TRBD1 might be the D (6 bases). Here the CDR3 DNA reads TGTGCCAGCAGCTTTTACAGGGCGGAGGCAGATACGCAGTATTTT. This translates into CASSFYRAEADTQYF.